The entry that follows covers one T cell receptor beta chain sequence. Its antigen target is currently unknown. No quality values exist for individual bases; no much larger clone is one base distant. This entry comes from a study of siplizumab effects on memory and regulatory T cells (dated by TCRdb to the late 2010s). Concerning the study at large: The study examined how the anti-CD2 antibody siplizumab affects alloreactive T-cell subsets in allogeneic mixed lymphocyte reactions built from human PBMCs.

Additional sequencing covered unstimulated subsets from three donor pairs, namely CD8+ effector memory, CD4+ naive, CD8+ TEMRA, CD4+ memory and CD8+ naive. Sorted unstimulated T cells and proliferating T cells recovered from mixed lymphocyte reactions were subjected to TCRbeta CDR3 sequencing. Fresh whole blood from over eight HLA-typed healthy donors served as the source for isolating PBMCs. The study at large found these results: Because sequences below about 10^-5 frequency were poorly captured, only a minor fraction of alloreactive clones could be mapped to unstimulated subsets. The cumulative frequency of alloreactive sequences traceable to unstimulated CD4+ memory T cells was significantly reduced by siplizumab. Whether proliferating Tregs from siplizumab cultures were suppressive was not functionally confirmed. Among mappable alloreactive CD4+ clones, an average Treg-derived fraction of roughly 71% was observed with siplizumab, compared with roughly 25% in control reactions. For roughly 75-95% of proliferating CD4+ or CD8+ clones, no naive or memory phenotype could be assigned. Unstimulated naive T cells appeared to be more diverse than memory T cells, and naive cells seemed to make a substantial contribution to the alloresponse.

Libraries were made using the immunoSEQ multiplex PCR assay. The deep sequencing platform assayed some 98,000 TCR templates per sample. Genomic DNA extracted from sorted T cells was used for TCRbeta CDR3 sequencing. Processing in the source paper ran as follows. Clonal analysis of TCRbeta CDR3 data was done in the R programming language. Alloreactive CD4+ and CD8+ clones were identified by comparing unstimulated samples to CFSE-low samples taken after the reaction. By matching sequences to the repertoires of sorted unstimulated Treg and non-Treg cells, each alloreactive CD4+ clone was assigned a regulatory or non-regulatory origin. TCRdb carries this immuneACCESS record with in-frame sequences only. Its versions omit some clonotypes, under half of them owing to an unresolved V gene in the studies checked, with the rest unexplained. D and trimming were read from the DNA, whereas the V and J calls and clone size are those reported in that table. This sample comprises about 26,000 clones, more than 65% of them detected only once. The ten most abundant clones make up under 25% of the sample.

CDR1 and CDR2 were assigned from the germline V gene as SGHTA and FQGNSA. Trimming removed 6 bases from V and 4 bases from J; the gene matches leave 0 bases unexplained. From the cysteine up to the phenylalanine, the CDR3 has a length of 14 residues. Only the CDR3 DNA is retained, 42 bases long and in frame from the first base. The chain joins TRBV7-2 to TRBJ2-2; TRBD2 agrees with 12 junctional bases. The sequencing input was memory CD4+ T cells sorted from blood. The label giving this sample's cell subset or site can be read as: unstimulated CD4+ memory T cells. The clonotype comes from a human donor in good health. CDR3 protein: CASRTSGSTGELFF. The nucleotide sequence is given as TGTGCCAGCAGGACTAGCGGGAGCACCGGGGAGCTGTTTTTT.